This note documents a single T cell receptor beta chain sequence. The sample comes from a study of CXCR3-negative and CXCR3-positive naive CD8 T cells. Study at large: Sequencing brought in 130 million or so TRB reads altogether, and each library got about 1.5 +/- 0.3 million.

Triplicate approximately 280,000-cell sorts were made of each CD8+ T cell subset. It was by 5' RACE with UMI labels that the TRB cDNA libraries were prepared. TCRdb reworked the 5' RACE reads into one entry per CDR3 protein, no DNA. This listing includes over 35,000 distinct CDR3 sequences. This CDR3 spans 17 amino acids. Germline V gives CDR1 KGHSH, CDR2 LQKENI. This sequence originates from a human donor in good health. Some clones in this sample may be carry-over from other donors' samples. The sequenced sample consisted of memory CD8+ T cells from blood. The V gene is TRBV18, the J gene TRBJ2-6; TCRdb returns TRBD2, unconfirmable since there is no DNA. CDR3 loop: CASSPLAGESGANVLTF.